Sequencing of this T cell receptor (beta chain) was carried out in a study of blood T cells in healthy people across ages (dated by TCRdb to between 2015 and 2017). Context from the whole study: In model experiments, roughly one uniquely barcoded TCR beta cDNA molecule per two T cells was captured by template switching. The study measured age-related changes in TCR beta repertoire diversity using deep sequencing normalized with unique cDNA molecular identifiers. The donors were split into four age groups: young (average about 16 years), middle-aged (nearly 40), aged (more than 60) and long-lived (roughly 88). To avoid experimental bias, donors of different ages were spread randomly across the sequencing lanes. Two additional independent replicas of 1 million unique cDNA reads from the same blood draw were analyzed for two donors (one aged 18 to 30 and one aged 80 or older). The full study reports these points: Since profiling was done on bulk unsorted PBMCs, naive and antigen-experienced compartments could not be conclusively compared. Because the CMV infection status of the donors was unknown, age-related changes in expanded clonotypes may potentially have been confounded. As age increased, observed TCR beta diversity per million T cells dropped in a roughly linear way, and a significant reduction was already evident by age 40. Estimates of total diversity from one million sequenced T cells were regarded as lower bounds and underestimates. The long-lived group showed more naive CD4+ T cells, fewer expanded clones and increased TCR diversity than the aged group, suggesting age selection. A strong correlation was found between observed TCR beta diversity and the percentage of naive T cells measured by flow cytometry.

Counted from cysteine to phenylalanine, this CDR3 has 16 amino acids. Only CDR3 DNA is held: 48 bases, read in frame from base 1. Cut back by 5 bases and 2 bases, the V and J ends lie 17 bases apart. CDR1 is given as MNHEY and CDR2 as SVGEGT, both from the germline V gene. The roughly 38 donors, aged roughly 6 to 100 years, were systemically healthy Caucasian individuals from Russia. Each donor gave ten milliliters of peripheral blood, collected into EDTA-treated Vacutainer tubes. Ficoll-Paque density-gradient centrifugation was used to isolate PBMCs, with at least 6 million per sample. Trizol reagent was used to extract total RNA from PBMCs, with at least 5.5 micrograms per sample. Naive CD45RAhigh/CD27high T cell percentages were measured by flow cytometry on a PBMC aliquot from every donor. The sample holds many counts of this clonotype. Its binding antigen is unknown. No much larger clone is present one base from it, and per-base qualities are unavailable.

The receptor library was made with 5' RACE. Instrument used: Illumina HiSeq 2500. A second roughly 6 to 11 cycle PCR used a sample-barcoded 5' primer and a J-beta primer mix. A template-switch 5' adaptor carrying 12 random nucleotides introduced a unique molecular identifier onto each TCR beta cDNA molecule. Each sample yielded at least 2.5 million CDR3-containing paired-end reads. First-strand cDNA was synthesized from all RNA with the Mint cDNA synthesis kit, primed by a TRBC-specific oligonucleotide. Following uracil-DNA glycosylase treatment, a first 18-cycle PCR with universal primers M1SS and BC2_uni_R was performed on all cDNA. Processing in the source paper ran as follows. Normalization of each sample was performed by random selection of 1 million high-quality reads, each carrying a distinct molecular identifier. Instead of being binned into consensus sequences, reads that shared molecular identifiers were thrown out. MiTCR, run with a Q25 quality threshold and the strictest error-elimination algorithm, handled CDR3 identification, clonotype clustering and error correction. A nonparametric unseen species model using Euler transformation provided a lower-bound estimate of total TCR beta diversity. In TCRdb, the public reads were trimmed at Q25 with fastp and aligned with MiXCR, with productive beta chains retained. Every distinct CDR3 protein forms one entry, paired with its most common genes and DNA. TCRdb, not the original authors, processed these V and J calls. The sample table holds approximately 830,000 distinct CDR3 sequences, of which roughly 60% were seen once. About a quarter of the sample lies in the top ten.

The specimen was blood. The rearrangement combines TRBV6-2 or TRBV6-3 with TRBJ2-3; the D gene is perhaps TRBD1 or TRBD2, as each covers 6 bases. The TCR originated in a young man in good health. The CDR3: CASSRRGAFSTDTQYF. The DNA is TGTGCCAGCAGTCGGAGGGGGGCCTTCTCCACAGATACGCAGTATTTT.